A single sample is the source of the 27 T cell receptor beta chains below, sequenced in a study of CD8 T cells in ankylosing spondylitis. Notes on the study in general: Characteristic, it appeared, of ankylosing spondylitis blood was a TCR beta motif of eight highly homologous variants.

No antigens are known for them. A single record per CDR3 protein comes from TCRdb applying MiXCR to the 5' RACE reads. Among 700,000 or so distinct CDR3 sequences, roughly 19% were seen once, and the ten largest hold 19%. Sequenced: blood, either unsorted or a sorted T cell fraction (not recorded which). These receptors originate from a male donor with ankylosing spondylitis.

The gene calls are TRBV6-2 or TRBV6-3 and TRBJ2-2; 9 nucleotides line up with TRBD1. Germline trimming cut 5 bases from V and 7 bases from J; bases unmatched to any gene: 5. The CDR3 runs to 14 residues. Germline V gene data show CDR1 as MNHEY and CDR2 as SVGEGT. This CDR3 reads CASSVQGAIGELFF. CDR3 in DNA: TGTGCCAGCAGTGTACAGGGGGCCATCGGGGAGCTGTTTTTT.

In its sample, this clonotype was seen many times. This chain connects TRBV12-3 or TRBV12-4 to TRBJ2-3; D ambiguous. The CDR3 is 14 residues long. V lost 7 bases and J lost 0, with 11 bases in between. The chain's CDR3 is CASTFGQSTDTQYF. As DNA, the CDR3 is TGTGCCAGCACTTTCGGGCAGAGCACAGATACGCAGTATTTT.

The genes are TRBV20-1 and TRBJ2-3; TRBD2 aligns across 12 bases. V lost 3 bases to trimming and J lost 6 bases; unmatched junction nucleotides: 4. There are 14 residues in the CDR3. In germline, CDR1 is DFQATT, CDR2 SNEGSKA (reference sequence). CDR3 residues: CSARRLAGGDTQYF. DNA for the CDR3: TGCAGTGCTAGGCGGCTAGCGGGAGGGGATACGCAGTATTTT.

This chain uses TRBV3-1 with TRBJ1-6; D unclear. V was trimmed by 0 bases and J by 0 bases, leaving 12 bases between them. The germline V gene has CDR1 LGHDT and CDR2 YNNKEL (reference sequence). The CDR3 extends over 18 amino acids. The CDR3 loop reads CASSQDLNPSSYNSPLHF. CDR3 DNA sequence: TGTGCCAGCAGCCAAGATTTGAACCCGAGCTCCTATAATTCACCCCTCCACTTT.

The V gene is TRBV30, the J gene TRBJ2-3, with D perhaps matching TRBD2 (6 bases). The V and J ends lost 5 bases and 8 bases respectively, with 14 bases between them. From germline, CDR1 is GTSNPN and CDR2 SVGIG (reference sequence). The CDR3 contains 12 residues. This CDR3 reads CAWWTGGITQYF. The CDR3 DNA is TGTGCCTGGTGGACCGGGGGTATTACGCAGTATTTT. The full variable domain, rest sourced from reference TRBV30 and TRBJ2-3, is SQTIHQWPATLVQPVGSPLSLECTVEGTSNPNLYWYRQAAGRGLQLLFYSVGIGQISSEVPQNLSASRPQDRQFILSSKKLLLSDSGFYLCAWWTGGITQYFGPGTRLTVL.

This chain's CDR3 is CASRQQGGYGYTF. CDR3 nucleotide sequence: TGTGCCAGCAGACAGCAAGGGGGGTATGGCTACACCTTC. V is TRBV6-1 and J is TRBJ1-2, with TRBD1 as a possible D gene (6 bases). This CDR3 is 13 amino acids long. V was shortened by 6 bases and J by 5 bases, with 13 bases between the two germline ends. The V gene's germline CDR1 is MNHNS and CDR2 SASEGT.

This clonotype was counted only a few times. The rearrangement uses TRBV6-2 or TRBV6-3 and TRBJ2-3; no firm D call. The CDR3 is made up of 13 amino acids. V lost 7 bases and J 3 bases, leaving 11 bases between the germline ends. Germline CDR1 and CDR2: MNHEY and SVGEGT. This CDR3 reads CASTRPPTDTQYF. CDR3 coding DNA: TGTGCCAGCACCAGGCCCCCTACAGATACGCAGTATTTT.

The gene calls are TRBV21-1 and TRBJ2-4; the D call in the table, TRBD1, was not verified against the DNA. TRBV21-1 is deemed a pseudogene. This CDR3 is 17 amino acids long. The CDR3 protein is CASSKGWNLLAKNIQYF. The CDR3 DNA reads as TGTGCCAGCAGCAAAGGTTGGAACCTGTTAGCCAAAAACATTCAGTACTTC.

The CDR3 nucleotides are TGTGCCAGCAGTTATGGGGACCTGAATGTTGGGCAGTTCTTC. This translates into CASSYGDLNVGQFF. This chain connects TRBV27 to TRBJ2-1; D could derive from TRBD1 or TRBD2 (5 bases each). V gave up 4 bases and J gave up 12 bases, with 19 bases separating them. Germline assignment: CDR1 MNHEY and CDR2 SMNVEV (reference sequence). The CDR3 is 14 amino acids.

This clonotype was detected a few times. Written as DNA, the CDR3 is TGCGCCAGCAGCCAAGCAGGGACAGGGGTCCGCTATGGCTACACCTTC. Amino acid sequence: CASSQAGTGVRYGYTF. V and J are TRBV4-1 and TRBJ1-2, with TRBD1 matching over 10 bases. CDR1 is MGHRA, CDR2 YSYEKL, per germline. Trimming cost V 1 base and J 4 bases; bases outside gene matches: 6. The CDR3 runs to 16 residues.

At least ten counts were recorded for this clonotype. The chain recombines TRBV12-3 or TRBV12-4 with TRBJ1-3, with 7 bases identical to TRBD1. CDR3 size: 15 residues. V dropped 5 bases and J dropped 1; count of bases not matched to a gene: 5. The chain's CDR3 is CASSPGQTSGNTIYF. The DNA of the CDR3 is TGTGCCAGCAGTCCGGGACAGACGTCTGGAAACACCATATATTTT.

The rearrangement links TRBV27 to TRBJ2-7; 12 bases match TRBD2. The V gene's germline CDR1 is MNHEY and CDR2 SMNVEV (reference sequence). J gave up 6 bases and V 5 bases, and 8 bases lay outside the gene matches. The CDR3 spans 15 residues. Here the CDR3 DNA reads TGTGCCAGCAGTGGTAGACTAGCGGGAGAGGGCGAGCAGTACTTC. Translation gives CASSGRLAGEGEQYF.

This clonotype was counted at least ten times. The chain recombines TRBV6-2 or TRBV6-3 with TRBJ1-2; D is ambiguous. V lost 0 bases to trimming and J lost 8 bases, with 7 bases between them. The CDR3 contains 12 residues. Germline CDR1 reads MNHEY; CDR2 reads SVGEGT. CDR3 coding DNA: TGTGCCAGCAGTTACTCAGAGAGCGGCTACACCTTC. This sequence encodes CASSYSESGYTF.

The rearrangement uses TRBV7-3 and TRBJ2-1, with D tentatively TRBD2 (6 bases). The germline CDR1 and CDR2 sequences are SGHTA and FQGTGA. The CDR3 has 13 residues. The V end was cut by 4 bases, the J end by 5 bases, with 9 bases between. CDR3 protein: CASSSGLHNEQFF. As DNA, the CDR3 is TGTGCCAGCAGCTCGGGACTCCACAATGAGCAGTTCTTC.

On this clonotype itself: One junction end disagrees with the germline gene, perhaps due to a read error. V usage is TRBV5-1 and J usage is TRBJ1-5; D is perhaps TRBD1 (6 bases). Germline V CDR1 and CDR2: SGHRS, YFSETQ. CDR3 length equals 15 residues. The CDR3 nucleotides read TGCGCCAGCAGCACCTCAGGGGATAGCCATCAGCCCCAGCATTTT. This gives the protein CASSTSGDSHQPQHF.

This clonotype has more than one count but fewer than ten. CDR3 DNA: TGCAGTGCTAGAGGGCCAAATCTCGAGCAGTACTTC. The encoded protein is CSARGPNLEQYF. This chain joins TRBV20-1 and TRBJ2-7; D is unclear. With 1 base removed from V and 6 bases from J, the gap between germline ends came to 10 bases. Germline loops: CDR1 DFQATT, CDR2 SNEGSKA (reference sequence). The CDR3 has 12 amino acids.

This clonotype was counted between two and nine times. The chain links TRBV7-2 to TRBJ1-2; tentatively, D is TRBD1 (5 bases). The CDR3 runs 14 residues. Germline CDR1 SGHTA, CDR2 FQGNSA. With 1 base removed from V and 8 bases from J, the gap between germline ends came to 14 bases. CDR3 coding DNA: TGTGCCAGCAGCTTAGAACGGGGCCCGGGGGGCTACACCTTC. Amino acids: CASSLERGPGGYTF.

This clonotype was detected only a few times. The chain uses TRBV4-1 and TRBJ2-5, with 8 nucleotides matching TRBD2. The CDR3 covers 16 residues. Trimming took 0 bases from V and 2 from J; bases not matched to a gene: 5. Germline CDR1 reads MGHRA; CDR2 reads YSYEKL. CDR3 bases: TGCGCCAGCAGCCAAGATGTGGCGGGGGGACAAGAGACCCAGTACTTC. This sequence encodes CASSQDVAGGQETQYF.

This clonotype was detected ten times or more. The chain is built from TRBV12-3 or TRBV12-4 and TRBJ2-7; the match to TRBD1 covers 10 bases. This CDR3 has 16 amino acids. With V trimmed by 2 bases and J by 7 bases, 11 bases remained unmatched. In DNA form, the CDR3 reads TGTGCCAGCAGTTTAACCCCCCCGGACAGGGGGTCGGAGCAGTACTTC. This encodes CASSLTPPDRGSEQYF.

The V and J genes are TRBV27 and TRBJ1-2; D is ambiguous. The CDR3 sequence is 15 residues long. The germline V gene has CDR1 MNHEY and CDR2 SMNVEV (reference sequence). V lost 1 base and J lost 8, with 17 bases in between. The CDR3 protein is CASSLYRADGSGYTF. CDR3 bases: TGTGCCAGCAGTTTATACCGGGCCGACGGATCGGGCTACACCTTC.

This clonotype was observed a single time. The chain combines TRBV2 with TRBJ1-1, with a possible D match to TRBD1 (5 bases). The CDR3 spans 13 residues. Germline assignment: CDR1 SNHLY and CDR2 FYNNEI. The V gene lost 6 bases and the J gene lost 0 bases, with 8 bases spanning the gap. The CDR3 nucleotides are TGTGCCAGCAGGGACACTGTGAACACTGAAGCTTTCTTT. Translation gives CASRDTVNTEAFF.

This clonotype was recorded many times. This rearrangement joins TRBV5-5 to TRBJ2-2; D call uncertain. Trimming removed 0 bases from V and 3 bases from J, with 9 bases in between. Germline-derived CDR1 and CDR2 are SGHKS and YYEKEE (reference sequence). The CDR3 contains 15 residues. The CDR3 protein is CASSLVSLYTGELFF. The CDR3 region has the DNA TGTGCCAGCAGCTTGGTGTCACTGTACACCGGGGAGCTGTTTTTT.

The chain is built from TRBV20-1 and TRBJ1-2; TRBD1 is a possible D gene (6 bases). This CDR3 spans 14 amino acids. The V and J ends lost 4 bases and 2 bases respectively, with 14 bases between them. Germline values: CDR1 DFQATT, CDR2 SNEGSKA (reference sequence). CDR3 in amino acids: CSAKEGGRNYGYTF. CDR3 DNA: TGCAGTGCTAAAGAGGGGGGGCGCAACTATGGCTACACCTTC.

In its sample, this clonotype was seen many times. V usage is TRBV5-1 and J usage is TRBJ1-2, with 9 positions matching TRBD1. Germline CDR1 and CDR2: SGHRS and YFSETQ. The CDR3 sequence is 13 residues long. Unmatched junction bases numbered 2, after V lost 5 bases and J lost 3 bases. As DNA, the CDR3 is TGCGCCAGCAGACGGACAGGGGACTATGGCTACACCTTC. Its protein product is CASRRTGDYGYTF.

V and J are TRBV24-1 and TRBJ2-3, with TRBD2 as a possible D gene (5 bases). There are 13 residues in the CDR3. The germline V gene encodes CDR1 KGHDR and CDR2 SFDVKD. V lost 2 bases, J lost 8 bases, and 10 bases lay in between. CDR3 in DNA: TGTGCCACCAGTGATTCCTTGAGGGCTACGCAGTATTTT. It codes for CATSDSLRATQYF.

The chain joins TRBV14 to TRBJ2-5, with TRBD2 matching 13 bases. The junction had 7 bases not matched to a gene; V was cut back by 4 bases and J by 5 bases. Germline lookup yields CDR1 SGHDN and CDR2 FVKESK. There are 16 residues in the CDR3. Written as DNA, the CDR3 is TGTGCCAGCAGCCCCCGACTAGCGGGAGGCGTGGAGACCCAGTACTTC. It is translated as CASSPRLAGGVETQYF.

This clonotype was seen only a few times. The chain employs TRBV2 and TRBJ2-1; TRBD1 is a possible D gene (5 bases). Trimming removed 8 bases from V and 5 bases from J, with 16 bases in between. The germline V gene has CDR1 SNHLY and CDR2 FYNNEI. The CDR3 is made up of 14 amino acids. CDR3 bases: TGTGCCAGCGTTAACCATCAGGGAAACAATGAGCAGTTCTTC. Translation: CASVNHQGNNEQFF.